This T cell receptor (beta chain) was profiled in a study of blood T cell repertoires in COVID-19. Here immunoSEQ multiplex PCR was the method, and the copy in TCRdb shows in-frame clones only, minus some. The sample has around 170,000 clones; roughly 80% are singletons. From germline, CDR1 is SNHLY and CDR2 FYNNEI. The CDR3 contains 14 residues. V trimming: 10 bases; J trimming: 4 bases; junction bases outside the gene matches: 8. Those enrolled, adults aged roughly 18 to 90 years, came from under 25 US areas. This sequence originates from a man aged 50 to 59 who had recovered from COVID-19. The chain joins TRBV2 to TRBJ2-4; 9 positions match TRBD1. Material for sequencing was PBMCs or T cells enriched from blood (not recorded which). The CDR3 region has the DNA TGTGCCACCGGGACAGGGACGATTAAAAACATTCAGTACTTC. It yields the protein CATGTGTIKNIQYF.